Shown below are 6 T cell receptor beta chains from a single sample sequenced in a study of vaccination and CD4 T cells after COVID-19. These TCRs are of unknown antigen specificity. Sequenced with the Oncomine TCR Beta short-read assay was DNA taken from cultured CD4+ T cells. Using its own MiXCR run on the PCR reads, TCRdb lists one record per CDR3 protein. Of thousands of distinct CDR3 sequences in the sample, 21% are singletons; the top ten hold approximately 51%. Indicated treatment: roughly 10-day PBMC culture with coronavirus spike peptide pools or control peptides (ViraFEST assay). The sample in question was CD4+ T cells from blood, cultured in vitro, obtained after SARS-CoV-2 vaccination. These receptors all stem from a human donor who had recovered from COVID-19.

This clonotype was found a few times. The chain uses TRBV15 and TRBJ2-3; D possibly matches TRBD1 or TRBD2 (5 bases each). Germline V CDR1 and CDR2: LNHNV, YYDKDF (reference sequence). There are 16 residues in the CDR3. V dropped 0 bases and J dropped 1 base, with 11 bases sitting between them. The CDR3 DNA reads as TGTGCCACCAGCAGAGATCGGGGCCTCGGCACAGATACGCAGTATTTT. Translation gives CATSRDRGLGTDTQYF.

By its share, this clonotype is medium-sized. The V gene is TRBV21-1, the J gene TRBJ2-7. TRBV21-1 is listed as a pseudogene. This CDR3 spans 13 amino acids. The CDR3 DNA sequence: TGTGCCAGCAGCAAGGTCGCACACTACGAGCAGTACTTC. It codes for CASSKVAHYEQYF.

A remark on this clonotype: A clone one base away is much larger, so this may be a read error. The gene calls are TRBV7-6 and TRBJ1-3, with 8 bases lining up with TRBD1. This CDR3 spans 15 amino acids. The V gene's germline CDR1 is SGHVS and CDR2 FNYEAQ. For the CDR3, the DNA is TGTACCAGCAGCTTAGGACAGGGAAGAGGAAACACCATATATTTT. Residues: CTSSLGQGRGNTIYF.

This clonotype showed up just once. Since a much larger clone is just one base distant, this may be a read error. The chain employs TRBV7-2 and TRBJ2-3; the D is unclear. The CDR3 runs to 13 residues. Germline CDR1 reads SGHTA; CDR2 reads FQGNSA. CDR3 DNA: TGTGTCAGCAGCGAGGTCCACGGTAGGGCACAGTATTTT. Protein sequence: CVSSEVHGRAQYF.

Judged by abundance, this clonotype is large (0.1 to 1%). This chain's CDR3 is CASSPTSGGTYEQYF. CDR3 nucleotide sequence: TGTGCCAGCAGCCCGACTAGCGGGGGGACCTACGAGCAGTACTTC. J is TRBJ2-7 and V is TRBV6-1; 13 positions agree with TRBD2. This CDR3 is 15 amino acids long. Germline CDR1 MNHNS, CDR2 SASEGT. Unmatched junction bases numbered 4, after V lost 6 bases and J lost 2 bases.

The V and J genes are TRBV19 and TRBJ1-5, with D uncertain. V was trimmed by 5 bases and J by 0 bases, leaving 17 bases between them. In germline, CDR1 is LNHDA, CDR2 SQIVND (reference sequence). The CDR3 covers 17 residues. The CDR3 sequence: CASSDARTAASNQPQHF. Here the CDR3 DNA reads TGTGCCAGTAGTGACGCCCGGACGGCAGCTAGCAATCAGCCCCAGCATTTT.